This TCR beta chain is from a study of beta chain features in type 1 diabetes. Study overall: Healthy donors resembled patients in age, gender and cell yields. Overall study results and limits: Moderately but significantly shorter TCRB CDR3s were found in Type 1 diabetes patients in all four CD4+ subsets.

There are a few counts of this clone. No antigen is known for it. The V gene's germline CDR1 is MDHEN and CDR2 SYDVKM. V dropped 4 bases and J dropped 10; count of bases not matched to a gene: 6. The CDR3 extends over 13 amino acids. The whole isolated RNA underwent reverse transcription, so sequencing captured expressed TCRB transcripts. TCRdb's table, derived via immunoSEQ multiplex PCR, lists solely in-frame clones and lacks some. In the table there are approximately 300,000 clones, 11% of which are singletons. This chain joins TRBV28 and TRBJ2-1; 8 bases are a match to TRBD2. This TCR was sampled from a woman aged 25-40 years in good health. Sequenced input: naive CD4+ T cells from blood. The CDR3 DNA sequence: TGTGCCAGCAGTTCGGGGGGGGAGGAGGAGCAGTTCTTC. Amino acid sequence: CASSSGGEEEQFF. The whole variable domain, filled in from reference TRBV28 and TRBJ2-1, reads DVKVTQSSRYLVKRTGEKVFLECVQDMDHENMFWYRQDPGLGLRLIYFSYDVKMKEKGDIPEGYSVSREKKERFSLILESASTNQTSMYLCASSSGGEEEQFFGPGTRLTVL.